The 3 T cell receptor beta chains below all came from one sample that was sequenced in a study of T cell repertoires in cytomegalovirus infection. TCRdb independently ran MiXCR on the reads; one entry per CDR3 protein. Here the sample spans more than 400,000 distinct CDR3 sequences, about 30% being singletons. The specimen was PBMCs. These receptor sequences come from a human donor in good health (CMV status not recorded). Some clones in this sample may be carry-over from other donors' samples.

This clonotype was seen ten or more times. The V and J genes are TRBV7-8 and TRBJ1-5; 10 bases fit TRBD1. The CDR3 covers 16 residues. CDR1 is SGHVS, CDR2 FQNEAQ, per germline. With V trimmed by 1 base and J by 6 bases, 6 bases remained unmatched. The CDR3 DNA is TGTGCCAGCAGCTTAGTTAGGACAGGGGGGTTTCAGCCCCAGCATTTT. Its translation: CASSLVRTGGFQPQHF. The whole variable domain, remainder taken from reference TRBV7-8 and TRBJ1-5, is GAGVSQSPRYKVAKRGQDVALRCDPISGHVSLFWYQQALGQGPEFLTYFQNEAQLDKSGLPSDRFFAERPEGSVSTLKIQRTQQEDSAVYLCASSLVRTGGFQPQHFGDGTRLSIL.

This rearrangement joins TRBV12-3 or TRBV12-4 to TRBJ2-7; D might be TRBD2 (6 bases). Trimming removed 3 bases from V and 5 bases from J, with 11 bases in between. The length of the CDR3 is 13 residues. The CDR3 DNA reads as TGTGCCAGCAGTTTGGAGGGCCCCAACGAGCAGTACTTC. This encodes CASSLEGPNEQYF.

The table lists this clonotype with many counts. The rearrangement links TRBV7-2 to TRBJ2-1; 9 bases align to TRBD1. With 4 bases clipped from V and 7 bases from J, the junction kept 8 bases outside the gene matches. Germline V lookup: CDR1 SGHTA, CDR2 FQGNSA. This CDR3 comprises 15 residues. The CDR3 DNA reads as TGTGCCAGCAGCTATAGACAGGGGGGGCGAAATGAGCAGTTCTTC. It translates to CASSYRQGGRNEQFF.